The 21 T cell receptor beta chains below come from one sample, sequenced in a study of T cell clonality in common variable immunodeficiency. TCRdb's table, derived via immunoSEQ multiplex PCR, lists solely in-frame clones and lacks some. Observed are 50,000 or so clones, no singletons, with the top ten taking about 3.4%. Input material: peripheral blood mononuclear cells. These TCRs come from a person aged 18 to 75 in good health.

This clone was detected many times. The CDR3 goes on 3 residues after the read ends, and that part is filled in from the germline J gene. V usage is TRBV18 and J usage is TRBJ2-5, with 12 nucleotides matching TRBD2. The trim removed 5 bases at V and 5 bases at J, leaving 15 bases unmatched. CDR3 length: 18 residues. In germline, CDR1 is KGHSH, CDR2 LQKENI. The CDR3 DNA, read in part, is TGTGCCAGCTCATCACAGGTTTCTAGCGGGAGGGCGAGTGAGACC. Translated, it gives CASSSQVSSGRASET. The complete CDR3 sequence is CASSSQVSSGRASETQYF.

This clone was counted many times. The DNA read from the CDR3 is TGTGCCAGCAGCCCCCCGGGACTAGACTACAATGAG. The encoded protein is CASSPPGLDYNE. The entire CDR3 protein is CASSPPGLDYNEQFF. This rearrangement joins TRBV7-9 to TRBJ2-1; 8 bases map to TRBD2. The missing CDR3 end, 3 residues past where the read stops, is filled in from the germline J gene. V shed 5 bases and J 3 bases; nucleotides not matched to a gene: 6. Germline loops: CDR1 SEHNR, CDR2 FQNEAQ (reference sequence). The CDR3 is 15 residues long.

This clone was counted only a few times. The read ends 3 residues shy of where the CDR3 ends; the end is completed using the germline J gene. V is TRBV19 and J is TRBJ1-4, with 7 bases matching TRBD1. There are 16 residues in the CDR3. Germline V gene data show CDR1 as LNHDA and CDR2 as SQIVND (reference sequence). V trimming: 1 base; J trimming: 8 bases; junction bases outside the gene matches: 10. The CDR3 loop is CASSIARYRGGEKLFF. The sequenced CDR3 bases are TGTGCCAGTAGTATAGCCCGATACAGGGGAGGCGAAAAA.

This clone came up many times. The CDR3 end falls 3 residues outside the read, so it is completed with the germline J gene. The chain joins TRBV14 to TRBJ1-6; D unclear. The V and J ends lost 5 bases and 9 bases respectively, with 11 bases between them. This CDR3 spans 13 amino acids. Germline-derived CDR1 and CDR2 are SGHDN and FVKESK. This CDR3 is CASSALSGSPLHF. The sequenced CDR3 bases are TGTGCCAGCAGCGCACTCTCTGGTTCACCC.

This clone was counted many times. This sample also contains other DNA sequences that code for the same CDR3. The part of the CDR3 DNA that was read is TGTGCCAGCTCACTTAGCGGCTCCTACGAG. Amino acid sequence: CASSLSGSYE. The whole CDR3 reads CASSLSGSYEQYF. The chain uses TRBV18 and TRBJ2-7; TRBD2 is a possible D gene (6 bases). The CDR3 extends 3 residues past the end of the read, so its final part is completed from the germline J gene. CDR1 and CDR2 from the germline V gene are KGHSH and LQKENI. The CDR3 contains 13 residues. Trimming left V 4 bases short and J 0 bases short, with 7 bases between.

This clone was seen at least ten times. The read halts 3 residues ahead of the CDR3 end, with the missing end drawn from the germline J gene. The chain employs TRBV18 and TRBJ2-2; unclear D gene. V was shortened by 2 bases and J by 0 bases, with 10 bases between the two germline ends. Per the germline V gene, CDR1 is KGHSH and CDR2 is LQKENI. This CDR3 region has 16 residues. The CDR3 is CASSPIDIANTGELFF. The covered CDR3 bases are TGTGCCAGCTCACCAATAGACATCGCGAACACCGGGGAG.

This clone has at least ten counts. The sequence runs out 3 residues before the end of the CDR3; the remainder is reconstructed from the germline J gene. The rearrangement joins TRBV6-2 or TRBV6-3 to TRBJ2-7; 11 bases fit TRBD2. The CDR3 runs 14 residues. Germline V gene lookup returns CDR1 MNHEY and CDR2 SVGEGT. Losses at the gene ends were 6 bases for V and 5 bases for J; bases not matched to a gene: 6. The CDR3 bases that were read are TGTGCCAGCAGAGAGACTAGCGGGACTAACGAG. Translating it yields CASRETSGTNE. The whole CDR3 sequence is CASRETSGTNEQYF.

Ten or more counts support this clone. The read terminates 3 residues before the CDR3 end, so the remaining end is supplied by the germline J gene. The rearrangement uses TRBV4-2 and TRBJ2-3; TRBD2 matches 8 bases. Germline V gene lookup returns CDR1 LGHNA and CDR2 YNFKEQ. This CDR3 spans 19 amino acids. Trimming cost V 0 bases and J 3 bases; bases outside gene matches: 14. CDR3 DNA, as far as it was read: TGTGCCAGCAGCCAAGATAGCATTGTATCCGGGACTAGGACAGATACG. Amino acid sequence: CASSQDSIVSGTRTDT. The full CDR3 is CASSQDSIVSGTRTDTQYF.

This clone was seen repeatedly, ten times or more. The read ends 3 residues before the CDR3 terminus; that terminus is restored from the germline J gene. The gene calls are TRBV5-1 and TRBJ1-5; a possible D gene is TRBD1 (6 bases). The CDR3 extends over 14 amino acids. The germline gives CDR1 SGHRS, CDR2 YFSETQ. With 4 bases removed from V and 2 bases from J, the gap between germline ends came to 10 bases. The CDR3 spells CASSGNRGNQPQHF. The covered CDR3 bases are TGCGCCAGCAGCGGGAACAGGGGCAATCAGCCC. Full variable domain (missing parts from reference TRBV5-1 and TRBJ1-5): KAGVTQTPRYLIKTRGQQVTLSCSPISGHRSVSWYQQTPGQGLQFLFEYFSETQRNKGNFPGRFSGRQFSNSRSEMNVSTLELGDSALYLCASSGNRGNQPQHFGDGTRLSIL.

This clone was seen a handful of times. The read falls 3 residues short of the CDR3 end, and the missing part is taken from the germline J gene. The rearrangement links TRBV19 to TRBJ1-1; TRBD1 matches 11 bases. Germline values: CDR1 LNHDA, CDR2 SQIVND (reference sequence). The CDR3 runs 13 residues. CDR3 bases read: TGTGCCAGTAGTAGAGGACAGGGGGCTTCT. Translation gives CASSRGQGAS. The full CDR3 protein is CASSRGQGASAFF.

This clone was seen ten or more times. Coverage ceases 3 residues before the CDR3 finishes, and the germline J gene fills in the end. The chain is built from TRBV5-1 and TRBJ2-2, with TRBD2 matching over 9 bases. The germline CDR1 and CDR2 sequences are SGHRS and YFSETQ. With V trimmed by 4 bases and J by 6 bases, 10 bases remained unmatched. This CDR3 comprises 16 residues. CDR3 DNA (partial): TGCGCCAGCAGCGTAAGAGGGACTAGCACTGCCGGGGAG. Amino acids: CASSVRGTSTAGE. The entire CDR3 sequence reads CASSVRGTSTAGELFF.

The table lists this clone with many counts. The read ends 3 residues early relative to the CDR3; the germline J gene fills the gap. The gene calls are TRBV30 and TRBJ2-3, with 8 positions matching TRBD2. The V segment lost 1 base and the J segment 7 bases; nucleotides outside the gene matches: 10. This CDR3 region has 15 residues. CDR1 GTSNPN and CDR2 SVGIG come from the germline V gene (reference sequence). The covered CDR3 bases are TGTGCCTGGAGTGCCCGGGGGGGAGTCGCGAATACG. It yields the protein CAWSARGGVANT. The full CDR3 reads CAWSARGGVANTQYF.

This clone was observed at least ten times. The CDR3 bases that were read are TGTGCCAGTAGTACCCAAGCGGGGGCATCCTACAATGAG. It codes for CASSTQAGASYNE. The CDR3 in its entirety is CASSTQAGASYNEQFF. The chain has TRBV19 and TRBJ2-1, with 8 bases identical to TRBD2. The read falls 3 residues short of the CDR3 end, and the missing part is taken from the germline J gene. Germline V gives CDR1 LNHDA, CDR2 SQIVND (reference sequence). Trimming cost V 4 bases and J 1 base; bases outside gene matches: 6. The CDR3 length is 16 residues.

In this sample, this clone turned up many times. The CDR3 end is not reached by the read, which stops 3 residues before it; the germline J gene fills it in. The chain carries TRBV11-3 and TRBJ2-7; D unresolved. V dropped 3 bases and J dropped 2 bases, with 8 bases sitting between them. The germline V gene has CDR1 SGHNT and CDR2 YENEEA. CDR3 length equals 13 residues. Here the CDR3 reads CASSLTYPYEQYF. CDR3 bases read: TGTGCCAGCAGCTTGACATATCCCTACGAG.

In its sample, this clone was seen many times. Read coverage stops 3 residues before the CDR3 terminus; the germline J gene supplies the remainder. The chain is built from TRBV20-1 and TRBJ2-3; D is perhaps TRBD2 (5 bases). CDR1 is DFQATT and CDR2 is SNEGSKA in the germline V gene (reference sequence). The CDR3 runs 18 residues. The V and J ends lost 0 bases and 0 bases respectively, with 19 bases between them. CDR3 amino acids: CSARDVELVWSSTDTQYF. Partial CDR3 DNA: TGCAGTGCTAGAGATGTTGAACTAGTCTGGTCTAGCACAGATACG.

This clone was counted ten times or more. The read finishes 3 residues shy of the CDR3 end, and the germline J gene is used to complete it. The V call is TRBV7-3, the J call TRBJ2-1, with 14 bases matching TRBD2. V dropped 5 bases and J dropped 8; count of bases not matched to a gene: 5. Per germline, CDR1 SGHTA and CDR2 FQGTGA. The CDR3 is 15 residues long. The sequenced CDR3 bases are TGTGCCAGCAGCGCGGGACTAGCGGGAGTACATGAG. Translated, it gives CASSAGLAGVHE. The entire CDR3 protein is CASSAGLAGVHEQFF.

This clone was detected many times. The DNA read from the CDR3 is TGTGCCATCAGCGAACTAGCGGGAACCTCCTACAATGAG. Protein product: CAISELAGTSYNE. The CDR3 reads in full as CAISELAGTSYNEQFF. The V and J genes are TRBV10-3 and TRBJ2-1; TRBD2 agrees at 10 bases. The CDR3 goes on 3 residues after the read ends, and that part is filled in from the germline J gene. Germline CDR1 ENHRY, CDR2 SYGVKD. With 6 bases clipped from V and 0 bases from J, the junction kept 5 bases outside the gene matches. The CDR3 has 16 amino acids.

This clone was detected ten times or more. Read sequence stops 3 residues before the CDR3 end, and the germline J gene provides the missing end. The chain has TRBV18 and TRBJ2-1, with TRBD2 matching over 8 bases. Germline V gene data show CDR1 as KGHSH and CDR2 as LQKENI. Trimming at V came to 3 bases and at J to 1 base, leaving 5 bases not matched to a gene. The CDR3 covers 16 residues. This CDR3 is CASSPGSGSSYNEQFF. CDR3 bases read: TGTGCCAGCTCACCGGGGAGCGGGAGTTCCTACAATGAG.

Worth noting for this clone: The read comes to an end 3 residues before the CDR3 does, leaving the germline J gene to fill in the end. This chain joins TRBV30 and TRBJ1-2, with D maybe TRBD1 (6 bases). Trimming pared 2 bases from V and 4 bases from J, leaving 14 bases between. The CDR3 spans 14 residues. Looked up from germline, CDR1 is GTSNPN and CDR2 is SVGIG (reference sequence). Partial CDR3 DNA: TGTGCCTGGAGTCAAACTCAGGGGAGCTATGGC. This encodes CAWSQTQGSYG. The complete CDR3 sequence is CAWSQTQGSYGYTF.

This clone was detected ten times or more. The DNA ends 3 residues before the CDR3 does, and the rest of the CDR3 is filled in from the germline J gene. The V and J genes are TRBV5-6 and TRBJ1-6; 8 bases are a match to TRBD1. From germline, CDR1 is SGHDT and CDR2 YYEEEE. Unmatched junction bases numbered 1, after V lost 0 bases and J lost 5 bases. The CDR3 length is 15 residues. CDR3 bases read: TGTGCCAGCAGCTTGGGGACAGGGAATAATTCACCC. It yields the protein CASSLGTGNNSP. The whole CDR3 is CASSLGTGNNSPLHF. The variable domain in full, with the rest retrieved from reference TRBV5-6 and TRBJ1-6, is DAGVTQSPTHLIKTRGQQVTLRCSPKSGHDTVSWYQQALGQGPQFIFQYYEEEERQRGNFPDRFSGHQFPNYSSELNVNALLLGDSALYLCASSLGTGNNSPLHFGNGTRLTVT.

This clone was counted ten times or more. Sequencing ends 3 residues short of the CDR3 end; the germline J gene provides the rest. The chain couples TRBV7-9 to TRBJ2-7, with a possible D match to TRBD1 (5 bases). Trimming pared 1 base from V and 3 bases from J, leaving 10 bases between. Germline CDR1 SEHNR, CDR2 FQNEAQ (reference sequence). CDR3 length: 14 amino acids. The sequenced CDR3 bases are TGTGCCAGCAGCTTAGGAACAGGTTACTACGAG. Encoded protein: CASSLGTGYYE. The whole CDR3 protein is CASSLGTGYYEQYF.